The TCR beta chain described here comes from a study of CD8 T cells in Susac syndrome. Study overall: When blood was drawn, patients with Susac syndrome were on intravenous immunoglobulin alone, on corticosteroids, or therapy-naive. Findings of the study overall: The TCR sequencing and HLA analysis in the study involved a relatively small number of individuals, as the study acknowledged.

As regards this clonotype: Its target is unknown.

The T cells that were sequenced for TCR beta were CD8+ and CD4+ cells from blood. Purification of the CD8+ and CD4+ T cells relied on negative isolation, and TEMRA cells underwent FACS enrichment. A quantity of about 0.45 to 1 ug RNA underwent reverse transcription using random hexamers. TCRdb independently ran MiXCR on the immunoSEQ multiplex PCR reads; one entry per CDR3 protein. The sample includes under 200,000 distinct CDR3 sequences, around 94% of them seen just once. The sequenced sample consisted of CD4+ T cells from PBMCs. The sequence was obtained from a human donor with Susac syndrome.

DNA for the CDR3: TGTGCCAGCAGCCACCGCTCAGATGAAGCTTTCTTT. Translating gives CASSHRSDEAFF. The rearrangement uses TRBV6-5 and TRBJ1-1; D gene ambiguous. The CDR3 contains 12 residues. V lost 6 bases, J lost 7 bases, and 12 bases lay in between. Germline loops: CDR1 MNHEY, CDR2 SVGAGI.